Shown below are 23 T cell receptor beta chains from a single sample sequenced in a study of blood T cell repertoires in COVID-19. Sequencing used immunoSEQ multiplex PCR; TCRdb keeps in-frame clones, though not all of them. The data contain over 200,000 clones, around four fifths of them seen just once; the ten biggest clones take up around a sixth. The sequencing input was peripheral blood. All receptors come from a woman over 75 with active or convalescent COVID-19.

This chain uses TRBV9 with TRBJ2-7, with 7 bases fitting TRBD1. V dropped 0 bases and J dropped 2; count of bases not matched to a gene: 5. The CDR3 contains 15 residues. CDR1 and CDR2 from the germline V gene are SGDLS and YYNGEE. CDR3 sequence (DNA): TGTGCCAGCAGCGTAGGGGGGACAGACGCCTACGAGCAGTACTTC. It yields the protein CASSVGGTDAYEQYF.

This sequence joins TRBV19 and TRBJ1-5, with D perhaps TRBD1 (5 bases). Trimming pared 3 bases from V and 2 bases from J, leaving 14 bases between. CDR3 length: 16 residues. In germline, CDR1 is LNHDA, CDR2 SQIVND (reference sequence). The CDR3 loop is CASSMGQGRGNQPQHF. The DNA of the CDR3 is TGTGCCAGTAGTATGGGTCAGGGTAGGGGCAATCAGCCCCAGCATTTT.

This chain links TRBV18 with TRBJ1-1; 7 bases map to TRBD1. Trimming removed 4 bases from V and 0 bases from J; junction bases left unmatched: 5. The CDR3 consists of 15 residues. The germline gives CDR1 KGHSH, CDR2 LQKENI. The CDR3 nucleotides read TGTGCCAGCTCACAAGTGGGACAGATGAACACTGAAGCTTTCTTT. Its translation is CASSQVGQMNTEAFF.

The chain has TRBV29-1 and TRBJ1-1; D is undetermined. Germline V gene lookup returns CDR1 SQVTM and CDR2 ANQGSEA. The CDR3 loop spans 11 amino acids. With 1 base removed from V and 7 bases from J, the gap between germline ends came to 7 bases. CDR3 protein: CSVEAGGEAFF. The CDR3 DNA sequence: TGCAGCGTTGAAGCGGGAGGTGAAGCTTTCTTT. Using reference TRBV29-1 and TRBJ1-1 for the parts outside the CDR3, the full variable domain is SAVISQKPSRDICQRGTSLTIQCQVDSQVTMMFWYRQQPGQSLTLIATANQGSEATYESGFVIDKFPISRPNLTFSTLTVSNMSPEDSSIYLCSVEAGGEAFFGQGTRLTVV.

This clone was detected a few times. This chain connects TRBV2 to TRBJ2-7, with 7 bases matching TRBD1. CDR1 is SNHLY and CDR2 is FYNNEI in the germline V gene. Losses at the gene ends were 7 bases for V and 4 bases for J; bases not matched to a gene: 7. The CDR3 sequence is 13 residues long. Written as DNA, the CDR3 is TGTGCCAGCACCACCGGGACAGCATACGAGCAGTACTTC. Amino acids: CASTTGTAYEQYF.

This rearrangement joins TRBV5-4 to TRBJ1-2; a weak D match, TRBD1 (6 bases). Germline V CDR1 and CDR2: SGHNT, YYREEE (reference sequence). The V gene lost 0 bases and the J gene lost 4 bases, with 10 bases spanning the gap. CDR3 length: 14 amino acids. The CDR3 DNA follows: TGTGCCAGCAGCTTGGAGACCAGGGGCTATGGCTACACCTTC. Translated, it gives CASSLETRGYGYTF.

This clone appeared a single time. The V call is TRBV6-2 or TRBV6-3, the J call TRBJ1-6, with D tentatively TRBD1 (5 bases). Germline V gives CDR1 MNHEY, CDR2 SVGEGT. The CDR3 covers 16 residues. V dropped 2 bases and J dropped 7 bases, with 15 bases sitting between them. CDR3 DNA: TGTGCCAGCAGTTACCGAAACGTGGGGCGGAATTCACCCCTCCACTTT. Its translation: CASSYRNVGRNSPLHF.

This clone occurred a few times. This chain joins TRBV24-1 and TRBJ1-2; TRBD1 might be the D (5 bases). The CDR3 is made up of 14 amino acids. V lost 2 bases and J lost 5, with 11 bases in between. Germline assignment: CDR1 KGHDR and CDR2 SFDVKD. CDR3 protein: CATSDSGAGYGYTF. CDR3 bases: TGTGCCACCAGTGATTCCGGGGCGGGATATGGCTACACCTTC.

CDR3 bases: TGTGCCAGCAGCCTTAGGGACAGGCGAAACTATGGCTACACCTTC. Protein sequence: CASSLRDRRNYGYTF. The chain uses TRBV11-3 and TRBJ1-2; 8 bases match TRBD1. This CDR3 has 15 amino acids. V was pared by 5 bases and J by 2 bases, with 7 bases of the junction left unmatched. Germline values: CDR1 SGHNT, CDR2 YENEEA.

The rearrangement joins TRBV7-2 to TRBJ2-1; 7 nucleotides match TRBD2. CDR1 SGHTA and CDR2 FQGNSA come from the germline V gene. The CDR3 loop spans 13 amino acids. V trimming: 3 bases; J trimming: 5 bases; junction bases outside the gene matches: 1. In nucleotides, the CDR3 is TGTGCCAGCAGCTTCCGGGAGGACAATGAGCAGTTCTTC. This codes for CASSFREDNEQFF.

There are a few counts of this clone. The V and J genes are TRBV6-5 and TRBJ2-7, with 12 bases lining up with TRBD2. Germline V gene data show CDR1 as MNHEY and CDR2 as SVGAGI. V lost 0 bases and J lost 7; bases outside the gene matches: 7. The CDR3 loop spans 16 amino acids. Written as DNA, the CDR3 is TGTGCCAGCAGTTACTCCCGACTAGCGGGAGCGCGAGAGCAGTACTTC. It yields the protein CASSYSRLAGAREQYF.

This sequence joins TRBV5-4 and TRBJ2-4, with 11 bases fitting TRBD1. This CDR3 is 14 amino acids long. V lost 4 bases and J lost 8; bases outside the gene matches: 5. Per germline, CDR1 SGHNT and CDR2 YYREEE (reference sequence). The CDR3 sequence is CASSPGQGGDIQYF. The CDR3 DNA reads as TGTGCCAGCAGCCCGGGACAGGGGGGGGACATTCAGTACTTC. Drawing the rest from reference TRBV5-4 and TRBJ2-4, the complete variable domain is ETGVTQSPTHLIKTRGQQVTLRCSSQSGHNTVSWYQQALGQGPQFIFQYYREEENGRGNFPPRFSGLQFPNYSSELNVNALELDDSALYLCASSPGQGGDIQYFGAGTRLSVL.

J is TRBJ2-3 and V is TRBV19; perhaps TRBD2 as D (6 bases). V lost 7 bases and J lost 0, with 11 bases in between. The CDR3 contains 14 residues. The germline gives CDR1 LNHDA, CDR2 SQIVND (reference sequence). CDR3 nucleotides: TGTGCCAGTAAGCGGGTAGCAAGCACAGATACGCAGTATTTT. This encodes CASKRVASTDTQYF.

V is TRBV5-1 and J is TRBJ2-7; D possibly corresponds to TRBD1 (5 bases). V was pared by 0 bases and J by 1 base, with 8 bases between. CDR1 is SGHRS and CDR2 is YFSETQ in the germline V gene. The CDR3 consists of 14 residues. The DNA of the CDR3 is TGCGCCAGCAGCTTGGTTCCAGGGTCCTACGAGCAGTACTTC. It is translated as CASSLVPGSYEQYF.

The chain joins TRBV7-6 to TRBJ2-3, with TRBD2 as a possible D gene (5 bases). The CDR3 extends over 16 amino acids. V was clipped by 4 bases and J by 2 bases, with 16 bases between them. The germline CDR1 and CDR2 sequences are SGHVS and FNYEAQ. CDR3: CASSSRPRGITDTQYF. The CDR3 nucleotides read TGTGCCAGCAGCTCCCGTCCAAGAGGGATCACAGATACGCAGTATTTT.

The chain combines TRBV18 with TRBJ1-2, with 8 bases that match TRBD1. The V segment lost 2 bases and the J segment 7 bases; nucleotides outside the gene matches: 9. CDR1 is KGHSH, CDR2 LQKENI, per germline. The CDR3 spans 15 residues. CDR3 in DNA: TGTGCCAGCTCACCATTAGGACAGGGAGTGAGTGGCTACACCTTC. This gives the protein CASSPLGQGVSGYTF.

This clone was found a few times. This chain connects TRBV13 to TRBJ2-5; 13 bases align to TRBD2. This CDR3 region has 15 residues. The V gene's germline CDR1 is PRHDT and CDR2 FYEKMQ (reference sequence). The trim removed 4 bases at V and 5 bases at J, leaving 4 bases unmatched. DNA for the CDR3: TGTGCCAGCAGCTCGGGACTAGCGGGGTTCGAGACCCAGTACTTC. Its protein is CASSSGLAGFETQYF.

V and J are TRBV14 and TRBJ1-4; D ambiguous. The ends were cut back, 2 bases at V and 8 bases at J, with 12 bases in the middle. Germline lookup yields CDR1 SGHDN and CDR2 FVKESK. CDR3 length: 14 amino acids. CDR3 sequence: CASSQTGFKEKLFF. DNA of the CDR3: TGTGCCAGCAGCCAAACGGGGTTCAAGGAAAAACTGTTTTTT.

The chain joins TRBV10-3 to TRBJ2-7; 7 bases line up with TRBD1. The CDR3 runs 13 residues. Trimming removed 6 bases from V and 2 bases from J; junction bases left unmatched: 4. Germline V gives CDR1 ENHRY, CDR2 SYGVKD. Here the CDR3 reads CAIRAGQAYEQYF. In DNA, the CDR3 is TGTGCCATCAGGGCCGGACAGGCCTACGAGCAGTACTTC.

The chain couples TRBV7-2 to TRBJ2-7, with a weak D call TRBD2 (5 bases). The V gene's germline CDR1 is SGHTA and CDR2 FQGNSA. The CDR3 contains 12 residues. V was trimmed by 5 bases and J by 9 bases, leaving 14 bases between them. CDR3 residues: CASSPYGIGQYF. CDR3 sequence (DNA): TGTGCCAGCAGCCCTTACGGGATCGGGCAGTACTTC. Full variable domain (remainder filled in from reference TRBV7-2 and TRBJ2-7): GAGVSQSPSNKVTEKGKDVELRCDPISGHTALYWYRQSLGQGLEFLIYFQGNSAPDKSGLPSDRFSAERTGGSVSTLTIQRTQQEDSAVYLCASSPYGIGQYFGPGTRLTVT.

The CDR3 nucleotides are TGCGCCAGCAGCCAAACACCTAGCGGGGGGGCCAAAGATACGCAGTATTTT. It codes for CASSQTPSGGAKDTQYF. This chain joins TRBV4-1 and TRBJ2-3, with TRBD2 matching over 12 bases. CDR1 is MGHRA and CDR2 is YSYEKL in the germline V gene. The CDR3 has 17 amino acids. Unmatched junction bases numbered 8, after V lost 2 bases and J lost 5 bases.

A word on this clone: A much larger clone is a single base away; this may be a read error. The V and J genes are TRBV5-4 and TRBJ2-1; a possible D gene is TRBD1 (6 bases). Germline V gives CDR1 SGHNT, CDR2 YYREEE (reference sequence). V was pared by 0 bases and J by 2 bases, with 15 bases between. The CDR3 consists of 17 residues. The CDR3 coding sequence is TGTGCCAGCAGCTTGGGGGTAGGGACAAGGACCTACAATGAGCAGTTCTTC. The encoded protein is CASSLGVGTRTYNEQFF.

V is TRBV6-6 and J is TRBJ1-5; maybe TRBD1 (5 bases). Trimming removed 7 bases from V and 0 bases from J, with 10 bases in between. CDR1 and CDR2 from the germline V gene are MNHNY and SVGAGI (reference sequence). The CDR3 contains 14 residues. In DNA, the CDR3 is TGTGCCAGCACTAGACAGTATAGCAATCAGCCCCAGCATTTT. Translation gives CASTRQYSNQPQHF.